The clone carrying this TCR beta chain was counted only a few times. The source of the sample is a study of blood T cell repertoires in COVID-19. Clones were sequenced by immunoSEQ multiplex PCR, and TCRdb holds only the in-frame ones, with some missing. This sample yields about 210,000 clones, of which around 80% are seen a single time; around 2.4% belongs to the top ten. V gave up 4 bases and J gave up 1 base; unmatched junction bases: 6. CDR3 size: 15 residues. The germline V gene has CDR1 SGHRS and CDR2 YFSETQ. The clonotype originates from a man in his forties who had recovered from COVID-19. The source material was peripheral blood. V usage is TRBV5-1 and J usage is TRBJ2-7, with 9 nucleotides matching TRBD1. CDR3 DNA: TGCGCCAGCAGCCAAGGACAGGGGCGATCCTACGAGCAGTACTTC. Encoded protein: CASSQGQGRSYEQYF.